This T cell receptor (beta chain) was profiled in a study of blood T cell repertoires in COVID-19 (dated by TCRdb to about 2020). With regard to the full study: Samples from collaborators originated in the United States, Italy and Spain and spanned both the acute and convalescent phases of COVID-19. The prospective study material was composed of cDNA or gDNA derived from T cells, B-cell-depleted T cells, or PBMCs. Sample metadata almost always included a de-identified subject ID, COVID-19 status, age in years and sex. The repertoires were released in a freely available public database intended as a resource for research on the immune response to SARS-CoV-2. Subjects who had been exposed to COVID-19, were actively infected with it, or had recovered from it provided the deeply sampled blood TCRbeta repertoires that made up the dataset. HLA class I and class II types, where available, came from metadata supplied by the sample provider rather than from assay-based typing. Samples came from the ongoing ImmuneRACE study (first 160 participants) plus 1,254 subjects from 6 global collaborators. Paper-wide results and their limitations: How much clinical and demographic metadata was included differed by source and by participant, and the metadata was provided uncurated.

Collaborating institutions collected whole blood in K2EDTA tubes following their own protocols. For TCRbeta analysis, collaborators shipped samples as frozen whole blood, isolated PBMCs, or DNA extracted from either of those sample types. Reading the germline V gene gives CDR1 MNHNS and CDR2 SASEGT. The germline V and J ends show losses of 2 bases and 7 bases respectively, and no gene match explains 14 bases of the junction. From cysteine to phenylalanine, the CDR3 is 18 amino acids long. The kept DNA is CDR3 alone, 54 bases in frame from the first base. TCRbeta CDR3 regions were amplified from genomic DNA using the immunoSEQ Assay, a bias-controlled multiplex PCR. On the study's bioinformatics: The number of nucleated cells in each sample was estimated from the amplification of reference gene primers within the assay. To quantify the absolute abundance of each unique TCRbeta CDR3 rearrangement, sequence reads were collapsed and filtered. For each sample, productive Simpson clonality was calculated as the square root of Simpson's diversity index across productive rearrangements. TCRdb holds this immuneACCESS table with in-frame rearrangements only. Some clones are missing; in checked studies, unresolved V genes explain under half, and the rest has no known cause. V, J and clone size reflect that table, while D and trimming were determined from the DNA. The sample table holds approximately 130,000 clones, of which more than 70% were seen once. The ten largest clonotypes hold roughly 5.5% of the sample.

For this clone: Its antigen has not been determined. Base quality data are lacking; no much larger clone is found one base away.

The V gene is TRBV6-1 and the J gene is TRBJ2-1; 10 central nucleotides agree with TRBD2. The receptor was derived from a man aged 80 or over with active or convalescent COVID-19. Sequences were obtained from peripheral blood. In nucleotide form, the sequence is TGTGCCAGCAGTGAATATAGCGGGGGGCCTTCCGTTAAGAATGAGCAGTTCTTC. Translated, this is CASSEYSGGPSVKNEQFF.